This is a list of T cell receptor beta chains from one sample in a study of T cell responses to AZD1222 COVID-19 vaccine. Only in-frame clones appear in the TCRdb table, and some are missing; sequencing was by immunoSEQ multiplex PCR. The table has over 45,000 clones, roughly 85% seen once; the top ten hold roughly 16%. This material consisted of peripheral blood, taken on day 0 of AZD1222 vaccination. The receptors come from an adult in good health. CDR3s include the opening cysteine and the closing phenylalanine or tryptophan. The order of the fields is clone size, V gene, D gene, J gene, CDR3 protein, CDR3 DNA. The D gene is left open where the match is weak. Only some rows state a clone size, as once, few, many or a class for expanded clones.

abundance: .
v_gene: TRBV5-8
d_gene: .
j_gene: TRBJ1-5
CDR3aa: CASSLQGEHVSNQPQHF
CDR3nt: TGTGCCAGCAGCTTACAGGGAGAACATGTTAGCAATCAGCCCCAGCATTTT

abundance: .
v_gene: TRBV18
d_gene: TRBD1
j_gene: TRBJ1-2
CDR3aa: CASSPNRDRPNYGYTF
CDR3nt: TGTGCCAGCTCACCTAACCGGGACAGGCCTAACTATGGCTACACCTTC

abundance: .
v_gene: TRBV5-4
d_gene: .
j_gene: TRBJ1-1
CDR3aa: CASSLFEITEAFF
CDR3nt: TGTGCCAGCAGCTTGTTCGAGATCACTGAAGCTTTCTTT

abundance: .
v_gene: TRBV28
d_gene: .
j_gene: TRBJ1-5
CDR3aa: CASSFAGLQPQHF
CDR3nt: TGTGCCAGCAGTTTTGCCGGGCTGCAGCCCCAGCATTTT

abundance: .
v_gene: TRBV11-2
d_gene: TRBD1
j_gene: TRBJ2-1
CDR3aa: CASSLLRTGVNEQFF
CDR3nt: TGTGCCAGCAGCTTGCTTAGGACAGGCGTCAATGAGCAGTTCTTC

abundance: .
v_gene: TRBV4-2
d_gene: .
j_gene: TRBJ2-4
CDR3aa: CASSLTRGGEAKNIQYF
CDR3nt: TGTGCCAGCAGCCTCACCCGAGGGGGGGAAGCCAAAAACATTCAGTACTTC

abundance: .
v_gene: TRBV7-9
d_gene: .
j_gene: TRBJ1-5
CDR3aa: CASSSQGEAGQPQHF
CDR3nt: TGTGCCAGCAGCTCGCAAGGGGAGGCAGGCCAGCCCCAGCATTTT

abundance: .
v_gene: TRBV4-1
d_gene: .
j_gene: TRBJ1-3
CDR3aa: CASSQEGVRASGNTIYF
CDR3nt: TGCGCCAGCAGCCAAGAAGGGGTTAGAGCTAGTGGAAACACCATATATTTT

abundance: .
v_gene: TRBV3-1/TRBV3-2
d_gene: .
j_gene: TRBJ1-5
CDR3aa: CASSHGTQPQHF
CDR3nt: TGTGCCAGCAGCCACGGGACTCAGCCCCAGCATTTT

abundance: .
v_gene: TRBV11-2
d_gene: .
j_gene: TRBJ1-5
CDR3aa: CASSLGGQGNQPQHF
CDR3nt: TGTGCCAGCAGCTTAGGGGGGCAGGGCAATCAGCCCCAGCATTTT

abundance: .
v_gene: TRBV7-6
d_gene: .
j_gene: TRBJ2-3
CDR3aa: CASSLAGPSTDTQYF
CDR3nt: TGTGCCAGCAGCTTAGCAGGCCCCAGCACAGATACGCAGTATTTT

abundance: .
v_gene: TRBV5-1
d_gene: .
j_gene: TRBJ1-2
CDR3aa: CASSLVGDSYGYTF
CDR3nt: TGCGCCAGCAGCTTGGTCGGGGACTCCTATGGCTACACCTTC

abundance: .
v_gene: TRBV4-2
d_gene: .
j_gene: TRBJ1-6
CDR3aa: CASSQGKEVNSPLHF
CDR3nt: TGTGCCAGCAGCCAAGGGAAAGAGGTGAATTCACCCCTCCACTTT

abundance: .
v_gene: TRBV28
d_gene: .
j_gene: TRBJ2-3
CDR3aa: CASTGRDSSTDTQYF
CDR3nt: TGTGCCAGCACAGGACGAGATTCTAGCACAGATACGCAGTATTTT

abundance: .
v_gene: TRBV11-2
d_gene: .
j_gene: TRBJ1-4
CDR3aa: CASSSFGATNEKLFF
CDR3nt: TGTGCCAGCAGTTCGTTCGGAGCAACTAATGAAAAACTGTTTTTT

abundance: .
v_gene: TRBV3-1/TRBV3-2
d_gene: .
j_gene: TRBJ1-2
CDR3aa: CASSQDVVASDGYTF
CDR3nt: TGTGCCAGCAGCCAAGATGTCGTCGCCTCAGATGGCTACACCTTC

abundance: once
v_gene: TRBV7-8
d_gene: .
j_gene: TRBJ2-7
CDR3aa: CASSLGSGYEQYF
CDR3nt: TGTGCCAGCAGCTTAGGGTCGGGCTACGAGCAGTACTTC

abundance: .
v_gene: TRBV2
d_gene: .
j_gene: TRBJ2-7
CDR3aa: CASQPLQGGEQYF
CDR3nt: TGTGCCAGCCAGCCCTTACAGGGAGGCGAGCAGTACTTC

abundance: .
v_gene: TRBV5-6
d_gene: TRBD1
j_gene: TRBJ1-4
CDR3aa: CASSPGTGTNEKLFF
CDR3nt: TGTGCCAGCAGTCCCGGGACAGGGACTAATGAAAAACTGTTTTTT

abundance: .
v_gene: TRBV6-5
d_gene: .
j_gene: TRBJ1-2
CDR3aa: CASSWKQPQLNYGYTF
CDR3nt: TGTGCCAGCAGTTGGAAACAGCCTCAACTTAACTATGGCTACACCTTC

abundance: .
v_gene: TRBV6-1
d_gene: TRBD1
j_gene: TRBJ1-1
CDR3aa: CASSEQGQGAYTEAFF
CDR3nt: TGTGCCAGCAGTGAACAGGGACAGGGGGCGTACACTGAAGCTTTCTTT

abundance: .
v_gene: TRBV6-5
d_gene: .
j_gene: TRBJ1-1
CDR3aa: CASSYQGTNTEAFF
CDR3nt: TGTGCCAGCAGTTACCAGGGGACGAACACTGAAGCTTTCTTT

abundance: .
v_gene: TRBV7-2
d_gene: TRBD1
j_gene: TRBJ1-6
CDR3aa: CASSTIGTGASNSPLHF
CDR3nt: TGTGCCAGCAGCACCATAGGGACAGGGGCCAGCAATTCACCCCTCCACTTT

abundance: .
v_gene: TRBV6-6
d_gene: .
j_gene: TRBJ1-6
CDR3aa: CASSSLVPANSPLHF
CDR3nt: TGTGCCAGCAGTTCACTCGTGCCAGCTAATTCACCCCTCCACTTT

abundance: once
v_gene: TRBV7-9
d_gene: .
j_gene: TRBJ1-1
CDR3aa: CASRITADTEAFF
CDR3nt: TGTGCCAGCAGAATAACCGCGGACACTGAAGCTTTCTTT

abundance: .
v_gene: TRBV3-1/TRBV3-2
d_gene: .
j_gene: TRBJ2-1
CDR3aa: CASSQIQDEQFF
CDR3nt: TGTGCCAGCAGCCAAATCCAGGATGAGCAGTTCTTC

abundance: .
v_gene: TRBV28
d_gene: .
j_gene: TRBJ2-3
CDR3aa: CASSSGRDTQYF
CDR3nt: TGTGCCAGCAGCTCGGGCCGAGATACGCAGTATTTT

abundance: .
v_gene: TRBV6-5
d_gene: .
j_gene: TRBJ1-5
CDR3aa: CASKVQGVGWPQHF
CDR3nt: TGTGCCAGCAAAGTGCAGGGTGTGGGCTGGCCCCAGCATTTT

abundance: .
v_gene: TRBV6-5
d_gene: .
j_gene: TRBJ1-2
CDR3aa: CASILGPLLYGYTF
CDR3nt: TGTGCCAGCATCTTAGGGCCGCTCCTCTATGGCTACACCTTC

abundance: .
v_gene: TRBV5-1
d_gene: .
j_gene: TRBJ2-3
CDR3aa: CASSVTRGDTQYF
CDR3nt: TGCGCCAGCAGCGTGACTAGAGGAGATACGCAGTATTTT

abundance: .
v_gene: TRBV28
d_gene: .
j_gene: TRBJ2-7
CDR3aa: CASTPRGTPYEQYF
CDR3nt: TGTGCCAGCACCCCCCGGGGGACGCCCTACGAGCAGTACTTC

abundance: .
v_gene: TRBV14
d_gene: .
j_gene: TRBJ1-2
CDR3aa: CASSQRWGNYGYTF
CDR3nt: TGTGCCAGCAGCCAACGATGGGGGAACTATGGCTACACCTTC

abundance: .
v_gene: TRBV4-1
d_gene: .
j_gene: TRBJ1-5
CDR3aa: CASSQVVGPKSNQPQHF
CDR3nt: TGCGCCAGCAGCCAAGTAGTAGGGCCCAAAAGCAATCAGCCCCAGCATTTT